Listed below are T cell receptor beta chains from one sample, sequenced in a study of shared clonotypes between healthy human individuals. The method was immunoSEQ multiplex PCR; TCRdb's version includes in-frame clones alone and lacks a portion of them. Found here are 300,000 to 350,000 clones, around 79% of them singletons; the top ten hold about 10%. Sequenced material: memory CD4+ T cells sorted from blood. Every receptor here comes from a man aged 30 to 39 in good health. Both conserved end residues are part of each CDR3. The D gene is left open where the match is weak. Size tells how often a clone was seen (once, few, many) or the class of an expanded clone, and some rows leave it out.

J gene | D gene | V gene | clone size | CDR3 DNA | CDR3 protein
TRBJ2-2 | NA | TRBV27 | few | TGTGCCAGCAGTACCACAGGGTATCGCACCGGGGAGCTGTTTTTT | CASSTTGYRTGELFF
TRBJ2-7 | NA | TRBV7-2 | NA | TGTGCCAGCAGCCCCACGGGGCCCTACGAGCAGTACTTC | CASSPTGPYEQYF
TRBJ2-4 | NA | TRBV5-1 | NA | TGCGCCAGCAGCTTGGAGGGGTTGGGCAAAAACATTCAGTACTTC | CASSLEGLGKNIQYF
TRBJ2-1 | TRBD1 | TRBV10-2 | NA | TGCGCCAGCAGCCCCATGACAGGGTGGAGTGAGCAGTTCTTC | CASSPMTGWSEQFF
TRBJ1-1 | NA | TRBV28 | NA | TGTGCCAGCAGTCTCCGACAGGAGAACACTGAAGCTTTCTTT | CASSLRQENTEAFF
TRBJ1-2 | NA | TRBV9 | NA | TGTGCCAGCAGCGTGGGGACGGTTACTAACTATGGCTACACCTTC | CASSVGTVTNYGYTF
TRBJ2-7 | NA | TRBV2 | few | TGTGCCAGCAGTCTGGCCGTAACCCACTACGAGCAGTACTTC | CASSLAVTHYEQYF
TRBJ1-1 | NA | TRBV28 | NA | TGTGCCAGCAGTTTACGGTTAGAAGCTTTCTTT | CASSLRLEAFF
TRBJ2-7 | NA | TRBV13 | few | TGTGCCAGCAGCTTAGTAGGGCGCAGAAACGAGCAGTACTTC | CASSLVGRRNEQYF
TRBJ2-2 | TRBD2 | TRBV6-1 | NA | TGTGCCAGCAGTGGTTTAGCGGGGCACACCGGGGAGCTGTTTTTT | CASSGLAGHTGELFF
TRBJ1-4 | NA | TRBV29-1 | many | TGCAGCGTTGAGGGAAGCGCAACTAATGAAAAACTGTTTTTT | CSVEGSATNEKLFF
TRBJ1-1 | NA | TRBV5-1 | once | TGCGCCAGCAGCGGCTCAATGAACGGATATGAAGCTTTCTTT | CASSGSMNGYEAFF
TRBJ2-7 | NA | TRBV29-1 | NA | TGCAGCGTTGAAGAGACCAGGAGCTCCTACGAGCAGTACTTC | CSVEETRSSYEQYF
TRBJ2-6 | TRBD2 | TRBV10-2 | NA | TGCGCCAGCAGTATGATAGGACTAGCGGGAGGGTTTCTTTCTGGGGCCAACGTCCTGACTTTC | CASSMIGLAGGFLSGANVLTF
TRBJ2-5 | NA | TRBV10-3 | NA | TGTGCCATCAGTGAGCCGAGTTCGGGGTTTGGGGAGACCCAGTACTTC | CAISEPSSGFGETQYF
TRBJ2-1 | TRBD2 | TRBV7-3 | NA | TGTGCCAGCAGCCCACTAGCGGGGGGGTACAATGAGCAGTTCTTC | CASSPLAGGYNEQFF
TRBJ1-5 | NA | TRBV10-3 | NA | TGTGCCATCAGCAGGGGTGGGGAACAGCCCCAGCATTTT | CAISRGGEQPQHF
TRBJ1-2 | TRBD1 | TRBV7-3 | NA | TGTGCCAGCAGCTCACAACAGGGGAATGGCTACACCTTC | CASSSQQGNGYTF
TRBJ2-5 | NA | TRBV9 | NA | TGTGCCAGCGGTACAGGAGTGGGGACCCAGTACTTC | CASGTGVGTQYF
TRBJ2-2 | NA | TRBV5-1 | NA | TGCGCCAGCAGCTTGACTTGGGGTACCACCGGGGAGCTGTTTTTT | CASSLTWGTTGELFF
TRBJ2-7 | TRBD2 | TRBV23-1 | once | TGCGCCAGCAGTCAAATCCGGGACTATACCTACTTAGAAGACTACGAGCAGTACTTC | CASSQIRDYTYLEDYEQYF
TRBJ2-7 | NA | TRBV13 | NA | TGTGCCAGCAGCCAAGAAAAAACACGAAACCCCTACGAGCAGTACTTC | CASSQEKTRNPYEQYF
TRBJ2-7 | NA | TRBV25-1 | NA | TGTGCCAGCAGTGAAGTGGTTGCAGGGACCCACGAGCAGTACTTC | CASSEVVAGTHEQYF
TRBJ2-1 | TRBD2 | TRBV11-3 | NA | TGTGCCAGCAGCTTATTGTCTAGCGGGGGCAGTGAGCAGTTCTTC | CASSLLSSGGSEQFF
TRBJ2-5 | NA | TRBV9 | once | TGTGCCAGCAGCGTAGATCCGCCTGGCGGGAACCAAGAGACCCAGTACTTC | CASSVDPPGGNQETQYF
TRBJ2-5 | NA | TRBV29-1 | few | TGCAGCGTTGCCCAGGGGAGGGCTAAAGCTGAGACCCAGTACTTC | CSVAQGRAKAETQYF
TRBJ2-7 | NA | TRBV19 | many | TGTGCCAGTACCGGGGACTCCTACGAGCAGTACTTC | CASTGDSYEQYF
TRBJ1-2 | NA | TRBV29-1 | NA | TGCAGCGTGAAAAGACAGAAAAACTATGGCTACACCTTC | CSVKRQKNYGYTF